These 6 T cell receptor beta chains were all obtained from the same sample, sequenced in a study of TIL therapy for anti-PD-1-resistant metastatic lung cancer. The immunoSEQ assay was v3. This table comes from immunoSEQ multiplex PCR, and its TCRdb copy is limited to in-frame clones, with some not included. The sample lists tens of thousands of clones; roughly 85% were seen once. The time point here: pre-treatment sample, taken before nivolumab and TIL therapy. The sequenced sample was blood, obtained at baseline. All receptors come from a woman between 30 and 80 years old with non-small cell lung cancer.

V is TRBV5-6 and J is TRBJ2-3, with D possibly TRBD2 on 5 matching bases. This CDR3 contains 17 residues. The V end lost 3 bases, the J end lost 3 bases, and 20 bases lay between the germline ends. Per the germline V gene, CDR1 is SGHDT and CDR2 is YYEEEE. CDR3 nucleotide sequence: TGTGCCAGCAGCTCATTGGCCGGGATAAGGTTAACAGATACGCAGTATTTT. Protein: CASSSLAGIRLTDTQYF.

The V and J genes are TRBV4-2 and TRBJ1-5, with 8 nucleotides matching TRBD1. The CDR3 covers 15 residues. V lost 4 bases to trimming and J lost 4 bases; unmatched junction nucleotides: 6. CDR1 and CDR2 (germline): LGHNA, YNFKEQ. The CDR3 loop reads CASSPAGGENQPQHF. In nucleotides, the CDR3 is TGTGCCAGCAGCCCAGCAGGGGGCGAGAATCAGCCCCAGCATTTT.

This clone was recorded a few times. The rearrangement links TRBV21-1 to TRBJ2-6. TRBV21-1 is noted as a pseudogene. The CDR3 has 17 amino acids. This chain's CDR3 is CASSSDVQQSRANVLTF. The CDR3 nucleotides read TGTGCCAGCAGCTCGGATGTACAACAAAGTCGGGCCAACGTCCTGACTTTC.

This clone has just a few counts. The rearrangement links TRBV6-1 to TRBJ1-5, with unresolved D. CDR1 is MNHNS, CDR2 SASEGT, per germline. The V end was cut by 0 bases, the J end by 7 bases, with 4 bases between. The CDR3 consists of 12 residues. CDR3 amino acids: CASSEAHQPQHF. DNA for the CDR3: TGTGCCAGCAGTGAAGCCCACCAGCCCCAGCATTTT.

The chain combines TRBV4-3 with TRBJ1-2; D remains ambiguous. This CDR3 has 16 amino acids. V lost 0 bases, J lost 4 bases, and 15 bases lay in between. Germline CDR1 reads LGHNA; CDR2 reads YSLEER. For the CDR3, the DNA is TGCGCCAGCAGCCAAGAGTTGAGACCAAAGTCCTATGGCTACACCTTC. Protein product: CASSQELRPKSYGYTF.

The genes are TRBV10-3 and TRBJ2-3; 8 bases match TRBD2. The CDR3 runs to 13 residues. The germline V gene encodes CDR1 ENHRY and CDR2 SYGVKD. V dropped 10 bases and J dropped 5; count of bases not matched to a gene: 8. CDR3 sequence reads: CATVAGMGDTQYF. For the CDR3, the DNA is TGTGCCACTGTAGCGGGAATGGGAGATACGCAGTATTTT.